The 18 T cell receptor beta chains below were found in one sample sequenced in a study of T cells in Graves' hyperthyroidism and ophthalmopathy. TCR beta CDR3 regions were amplified from RNA transcripts. RT-PCR in the first round (using the HTBI primer set) targeted the TCR CDR3. TCRdb re-called the multiplex PCR reads with MiXCR, one entry per CDR3 protein. Seen here are 610,000 or so distinct CDR3 sequences, about 43% observed once, and the top ten hold approximately 7.5%. The sample was peripheral blood or thyroid tissue (not recorded which). The receptors derive from a woman between 18 and 29 years old with Graves' hyperthyroidism.

This clonotype was counted only a few times. V and J are TRBV14 and TRBJ2-1; D gene uncertain. The CDR3 contains 15 residues. CDR1 is SGHDN and CDR2 is FVKESK in the germline V gene. V was pared by 8 bases and J by 5 bases, with 19 bases between. CDR3 coding DNA: TGTGCCAGCTCACCACCCTCTGCCAGAAACAATGAGCAGTTCTTC. Amino acids: CASSPPSARNNEQFF. The variable domain in full, with the rest retrieved from reference TRBV14 and TRBJ2-1, is EAGVTQFPSHSVIEKGQTVTLRCDPISGHDNLYWYRRVMGKEIKFLLHFVKESKQDESGMPNNRFLAERTGGTYSTLKVQPAELEDSGVYFCASSPPSARNNEQFFGPGTRLTVL.

A note on this clonotype: A much larger clone lies a single base off, so this may be a read error. This chain connects TRBV5-1 to TRBJ1-6, with 7 bases identical to TRBD1. Germline V gives CDR1 SGHRS, CDR2 YFSETQ. The CDR3 consists of 16 residues. The trim removed 0 bases at V and 5 bases at J, leaving 5 bases unmatched. The CDR3 DNA is TGCGCCAGCAGCTTGGCCGGGACAGCTGATAATTCACCCCTCCACTTT. This encodes CASSLAGTADNSPLHF.

This rearrangement joins TRBV29-1 to TRBJ1-1, with 7 bases lining up with TRBD1. This CDR3 comprises 12 residues. V shed 5 bases, J shed 14 bases, and the junction held 14 bases outside the gene matches. Germline assignment: CDR1 SQVTM and CDR2 ANQGSEA. CDR3 coding DNA: TGCAGCGTTTCGACAGGGAGCACTGGAGCCTTCTTT. This encodes CSVSTGSTGAFF.

This clonotype occurred many times. CDR3: CASSTRTDRGSYEQYF. The CDR3 bases are TGTGCCAGCAGCACGAGGACGGACAGGGGATCCTACGAGCAGTACTTC. The chain uses TRBV7-9 and TRBJ2-7, with 9 bases lining up with TRBD1. Germline lookup yields CDR1 SEHNR and CDR2 FQNEAQ (reference sequence). Trimming at V came to 5 bases and at J to 1 base, leaving 9 bases not matched to a gene. The CDR3 is 16 amino acids.

This clonotype appeared a single time. A much larger clone differs from this one at a single base, so this may be a read error. The chain couples TRBV29-1 to TRBJ1-3, with a possible D match to TRBD1 (5 bases). With 6 bases removed from V and 6 bases from J, the gap between germline ends came to 18 bases. CDR3 length equals 14 residues. Germline V gene sequence: CDR1 SQVTM, CDR2 ANQGSEA. The CDR3 nucleotides read TGCAGCGTGGCCGGGGAGCGGGGGGAAAACACCATATATTTT. Protein sequence: CSVAGERGENTIYF.

This clonotype was counted at least ten times. The V call is TRBV2, the J call TRBJ2-7; D not resolved. CDR3 size: 14 residues. With 2 bases removed from V and 5 bases from J, the gap between germline ends came to 13 bases. Germline values: CDR1 SNHLY, CDR2 FYNNEI. CDR3 sequence: CASSEQAFPHEQYF. For the CDR3, the DNA is TGTGCCAGCAGTGAACAGGCGTTCCCCCACGAGCAGTACTTC.

At least ten counts were recorded for this clonotype. The rearrangement joins TRBV19 to TRBJ1-4; D is undetermined. The CDR3 totals 16 residues. Trimming removed 3 bases from V and 0 bases from J, with 11 bases in between. Per the germline V gene, CDR1 is LNHDA and CDR2 is SQIVND (reference sequence). The chain's CDR3 is CASSILDGATNEKLFF. For the CDR3, the DNA is TGTGCCAGTAGTATCCTGGACGGTGCAACTAATGAAAAACTGTTTTTT. Combining the CDR3 with reference TRBV19 and TRBJ1-4 gives the whole variable domain DGGITQSPKYLFRKEGQNVTLSCEQNLNHDAMYWYRQDPGQGLRLIYYSQIVNDFQKGDIAEGYSVSREKKESFPLTVTSAQKNPTAFYLCASSILDGATNEKLFFGSGTQLSVL.

This clonotype was detected ten times or more. J is TRBJ1-2 and V is TRBV15; 7 positions match TRBD1. This CDR3 spans 15 amino acids. Germline CDR1 and CDR2: LNHNV and YYDKDF (reference sequence). V was clipped by 0 bases and J by 6 bases; unmatched bases: 7. As DNA, the CDR3 is TGTGCCACCAGCAGAGAGAAGAAGGGACAGCATGGCTACACCTTC. The encoded protein is CATSREKKGQHGYTF.

The J gene is TRBJ1-2, the V gene TRBV18; 7 bases align to TRBD1. The CDR3 covers 16 residues. V was clipped by 3 bases and J by 9 bases; unmatched bases: 16. Germline V gene data show CDR1 as KGHSH and CDR2 as LQKENI. In DNA form, the CDR3 reads TGTGCCAGCTCACCGACCGGGACAGAAAACATTAATCGCTACACCTTC. Its translation is CASSPTGTENINRYTF.

V gene TRBV19 combines with J gene TRBJ1-2, with 9 bases aligning to TRBD1. The V gene end was trimmed by 9 bases and the J gene end by 2 bases; junction bases not matched to a gene: 13. This CDR3 contains 16 residues. Germline CDR1 is LNHDA and CDR2 is SQIVND (reference sequence). The CDR3 DNA follows: TGTGCCAGCAGCCCCCACAGGGGGCGCGTAAACTATGGCTACACCTTC. Its translation: CASSPHRGRVNYGYTF.

The rearrangement links TRBV2 to TRBJ1-2; 8 nucleotides match TRBD1. Trimming at V came to 7 bases and at J to 8 bases, leaving 12 bases not matched to a gene. The CDR3 is 14 residues long. Germline V lookup: CDR1 SNHLY, CDR2 FYNNEI. CDR3 sequence (DNA): TGTGCCAGCACCTCCCGGACAGGGATGGACGGCTACACCTTC. This encodes CASTSRTGMDGYTF. The full variable domain, with the rest looked up from reference TRBV2 and TRBJ1-2, is EPEVTQTPSHQVTQMGQEVILRCVPISNHLYFYWYRQILGQKVEFLVSFYNNEISEKSEIFDDQFSVERPDGSNFTLKIRSTKLEDSAMYFCASTSRTGMDGYTFGSGTRLTVV.

The J gene is TRBJ2-7, the V gene TRBV2; D is undetermined. Germline V gene lookup returns CDR1 SNHLY and CDR2 FYNNEI. Trimming cost V 4 bases and J 7 bases, with 20 bases left between them. The CDR3 covers 15 residues. For the CDR3, the DNA is TGTGCCAGCAGTGGGCCCCTCAGCTCCTACAATGAGCAGTACTTC. It translates to CASSGPLSSYNEQYF.

This clonotype came up many times. This chain links TRBV19 with TRBJ2-7; TRBD2 aligns across 9 bases. This CDR3 has 14 amino acids. V was clipped by 6 bases and J by 2 bases; unmatched bases: 5. The germline V gene encodes CDR1 LNHDA and CDR2 SQIVND (reference sequence). CDR3 bases: TGTGCCAGTAGGACTAGCGGAGGGACCTACGAGCAGTACTTC. It codes for CASRTSGGTYEQYF.

Ten or more counts support this clonotype. An end of the junction differs from the germline gene, which may be a read error. V gene TRBV4-2 combines with J gene TRBJ1-1; 7 nucleotides match TRBD1. Germline CDR1 is LGHNA and CDR2 is YNFKEQ. CDR3 length: 14 residues. CDR3 sequence: CASSQGTVNTEAFF. The CDR3 coding sequence is TGCGCCAGCAGCCAAGGGACAGTGAACACTGAAGCTTTCTTT.

This chain links TRBV9 with TRBJ2-3; tentatively, D is TRBD1 (6 bases). This CDR3 has 15 amino acids. V was cut by 4 bases and J by 1 base, with 13 bases left in between. The germline CDR1 and CDR2 sequences are SGDLS and YYNGEE. The CDR3 DNA follows: TGTGCCAGCAGCACAAGACAGGTCCGCACAGATACGCAGTATTTT. Residues: CASSTRQVRTDTQYF.

The chain joins TRBV20-1 to TRBJ1-2; unclear D gene. The CDR3 spans 10 residues. The germline V gene has CDR1 DFQATT and CDR2 SNEGSKA (reference sequence). CDR3 DNA: TGCAGCAGTGGATACTATGGCTACACCTTC. Protein: CSSGYYGYTF.

As concerns this clonotype: Likely a read error: the CDR3 ends without its conserved phenylalanine or tryptophan. The chain links TRBV29-1 to TRBJ1-2; 8 nucleotides agree with TRBD1. The germline V gene encodes CDR1 SQVTM and CDR2 ANQGSEA. Losses at the gene ends were 7 bases for V and 0 bases for J; bases not matched to a gene: 7. The CDR3 length is 14 residues. CDR3 nucleotide sequence: TGCAGCGCCCCCCAGGGGGCCTCTAACTATGGCTACACCCTC. Its translation is CSAPQGASNYGYTL.

There are many counts of this clonotype. V usage is TRBV20-1 and J usage is TRBJ1-1, with D possibly matching TRBD1 (5 bases). The CDR3 runs 13 residues. Per germline, CDR1 DFQATT and CDR2 SNEGSKA (reference sequence). V was clipped by 1 base and J by 6 bases, with 12 bases between them. CDR3 sequence reads: CSARVWDGPEAFF. The CDR3, as DNA: TGCAGTGCTAGAGTATGGGACGGGCCTGAAGCTTTCTTT.